The 19 T cell receptor beta chains listed next were all sequenced from one sample in a study of shared clonotypes between healthy human individuals. Assay: immunoSEQ multiplex PCR; the TCRdb copy retains only in-frame clones and omits some. The sample includes approximately 1.9 million clones, around 93% of them seen just once. Terminally differentiated effector memory CD45RA+ cells were excluded by CCR7 positive selection of CD45RO-negative cells. Sequenced sample: naive CD8+ T cells from PBMCs. The receptors derive from a man younger than 35 in good health. Some clones in this sample may be carry-over from other donors' samples.

The chain uses TRBV2 and TRBJ2-1; no firm D call. V dropped 10 bases and J dropped 2 bases, with 12 bases sitting between them. In germline, CDR1 is SNHLY, CDR2 FYNNEI. CDR3 length: 13 amino acids. In nucleotides, the CDR3 is TGTGCCAACCATCGACCTGCCTACAATGAGCAGTTCTTC. It yields the protein CANHRPAYNEQFF.

The chain couples TRBV7-9 to TRBJ2-7; TRBD2 matches at 9 bases. Germline V gene data show CDR1 as SEHNR and CDR2 as FQNEAQ (reference sequence). After removal of 2 bases from V and 0 bases from J, the junction contained 8 bases not matched to a gene. The CDR3 is 17 residues long. The CDR3, as DNA: TGTGCCAGCAGCTTAAGCCGTAGCGGGAGACCCTCCTACGAGCAGTACTTC. Encoded protein: CASSLSRSGRPSYEQYF.

The J gene is TRBJ1-1, the V gene TRBV5-5; D is uncertain. V dropped 1 base and J dropped 0 bases, with 13 bases sitting between them. From germline, CDR1 is SGHKS and CDR2 YYEKEE (reference sequence). This CDR3 region has 16 residues. The CDR3 reads CASSLPPSQMNTEAFF. The CDR3 bases are TGTGCCAGCAGCTTGCCACCGAGTCAAATGAACACTGAAGCTTTCTTT.

This chain links TRBV5-1 with TRBJ2-7; TRBD2 is a possible D gene (6 bases). CDR1 and CDR2 (germline): SGHRS, YFSETQ. Trimming left V 4 bases short and J 6 bases short, with 14 bases between. The CDR3 length is 13 residues. The CDR3 loop is CASSPGSGFEQYF. Here the CDR3 DNA reads TGCGCCAGCAGCCCCGGGAGTGGCTTCGAGCAGTACTTC.

The V call is TRBV5-5, the J call TRBJ2-2, with D possibly TRBD2 on 5 matching bases. The ends were cut back, 4 bases at V and 5 bases at J, with 18 bases in the middle. Germline assignment: CDR1 SGHKS and CDR2 YYEKEE (reference sequence). The length of the CDR3 is 16 residues. In nucleotides, the CDR3 is TGTGCCAGCAGCCCATGGTCGGGGAAAACGACCGGGGAGCTGTTTTTT. This encodes CASSPWSGKTTGELFF.

This clone was detected only once. CDR3 DNA sequence: TGTGCCAGCAGTACCCTGTTTTCGGAGGCGCAGTATTTT. Translated, it gives CASSTLFSEAQYF. The chain combines TRBV28 with TRBJ2-3; a possible D gene is TRBD2 (5 bases). Trimming took 5 bases from V and 10 from J, leaving 16 bases between them. CDR3 length: 13 amino acids. Germline V lookup: CDR1 MDHEN, CDR2 SYDVKM.

The chain links TRBV28 to TRBJ1-1, with 7 positions matching TRBD1. The CDR3 is 15 residues long. V lost 1 base to trimming and J lost 3 bases; unmatched junction nucleotides: 5. Germline V gives CDR1 MDHEN, CDR2 SYDVKM. CDR3 coding DNA: TGTGCCAGCAGTTTATATGAGGGGGCTGACACTGAAGCTTTCTTT. Protein: CASSLYEGADTEAFF.

This chain uses TRBV11-2 with TRBJ2-7; D possibly matches TRBD1 or TRBD2 (5 bases each). Germline CDR1 reads SGHAT; CDR2 reads FQNNGV. This CDR3 has 11 amino acids. Trimming took 4 bases from V and 7 from J, leaving 8 bases between them. CDR3 region: CASSSGAEQYF. In DNA, the CDR3 is TGTGCCAGCAGCTCCGGGGCAGAGCAGTACTTC.

This clone is a singleton in its sample. The CDR3 is CSVARTGNSYNEQFF. The CDR3 DNA reads TGCAGCGTCGCGAGGACAGGGAACTCCTACAATGAGCAGTTCTTC. This sequence joins TRBV29-1 and TRBJ2-1; 8 bases line up with TRBD1. V dropped 6 bases and J dropped 0; count of bases not matched to a gene: 7. The germline CDR1 and CDR2 sequences are SQVTM and ANQGSEA. The CDR3 runs 15 residues.

With regard to this clone: Other DNA sequences in the sample encode the same CDR3. The rearrangement uses TRBV5-1 and TRBJ2-7; D remains unclear. Trimming stripped 3 bases from V and 0 bases from J, with 10 bases between. The CDR3 covers 14 residues. CDR1 and CDR2 (germline): SGHRS, YFSETQ. The CDR3 reads CASSSGRDSYEQYF. The CDR3 DNA follows: TGCGCCAGCAGCTCCGGAAGGGACTCCTACGAGCAGTACTTC.

This CDR3 reads CASRSGTGGYEQYF. CDR3 bases: TGTGCCAGCAGGTCCGGGACAGGGGGTTACGAGCAGTACTTC. The rearrangement uses TRBV27 and TRBJ2-7; 11 positions match TRBD1. Germline trimming cut 6 bases from V and 4 bases from J; bases unmatched to any gene: 5. Germline CDR1 is MNHEY and CDR2 is SMNVEV (reference sequence). The CDR3 is 14 residues long.

The J gene is TRBJ2-7, the V gene TRBV5-5, with D possibly matching TRBD2 (6 bases). The CDR3 sequence is 13 residues long. Germline values: CDR1 SGHKS, CDR2 YYEKEE (reference sequence). V shed 3 bases and J shed 1 base, with 8 bases lying between them. This CDR3 reads CASSWGVSYEQYF. CDR3 nucleotides: TGTGCCAGCAGCTGGGGGGTATCCTACGAGCAGTACTTC.

The V and J genes are TRBV7-8 and TRBJ1-2; the match to TRBD1 covers 9 bases. The V and J ends lost 8 bases and 6 bases, in that order; junction bases with no gene match: 16. CDR1 and CDR2 from the germline V gene are SGHVS and FQNEAQ. There are 16 residues in the CDR3. DNA of the CDR3: TGTGCCAGCGGATACCGGGACAGGGAGTGGGTTGATGGCTACACCTTC. Its protein is CASGYRDREWVDGYTF.

The chain couples TRBV6-5 to TRBJ1-3, with TRBD1 matching over 10 bases. V trimming: 6 bases; J trimming: 8 bases; junction bases outside the gene matches: 7. The CDR3 spans 14 residues. Germline V lookup: CDR1 MNHEY, CDR2 SVGAGI. The CDR3 is CASSPWTGGHTIYF. The CDR3 DNA reads TGTGCCAGCAGCCCATGGACAGGGGGACACACCATATATTTT.

This clone has only one observation. The chain uses TRBV4-1 and TRBJ2-5; 7 nucleotides line up with TRBD2. V lost 3 bases and J lost 5; bases outside the gene matches: 12. The CDR3 runs 16 residues. Looked up from germline, CDR1 is MGHRA and CDR2 is YSYEKL. The DNA of the CDR3 is TGCGCCAGCAGCCAGGGGGATCGGACTAGACGGGAGACCCAGTACTTC. Its protein product is CASSQGDRTRRETQYF.

The V and J genes are TRBV7-3 and TRBJ2-2; D is unclear. Trimming removed 2 bases from V and 5 bases from J, with 6 bases in between. Germline values: CDR1 SGHTA, CDR2 FQGTGA. CDR3 size: 13 residues. CDR3 sequence reads: CASSLGPTGELFF. The DNA of the CDR3 is TGTGCCAGCAGCTTAGGCCCGACCGGGGAGCTGTTTTTT.

This clone was detected once. The chain uses TRBV7-2 and TRBJ2-7, with D perhaps assigned TRBD1 or TRBD2 (5 bases each). The CDR3 runs to 13 residues. Germline V gene data show CDR1 as SGHTA and CDR2 as FQGNSA. The V and J ends lost 5 bases and 0 bases respectively, with 8 bases between them. As DNA, the CDR3 is TGTGCCAGCAGCCGAGGGGTCTCCTACGAGCAGTACTTC. Amino acids: CASSRGVSYEQYF.

The chain is built from TRBV6-1 and TRBJ2-7; 10 nucleotides align to TRBD1. V lost 0 bases and J lost 1; bases outside the gene matches: 6. This CDR3 region has 17 residues. Germline-derived CDR1 and CDR2 are MNHNS and SASEGT. CDR3 loop: CASSEALDRGLSYEQYF. CDR3 DNA: TGTGCCAGCAGTGAAGCCCTTGACAGGGGGCTTTCCTACGAGCAGTACTTC.

This chain joins TRBV7-9 and TRBJ2-5; D is undetermined. The V gene's germline CDR1 is SEHNR and CDR2 FQNEAQ (reference sequence). V was clipped by 8 bases and J by 4 bases, with 17 bases between them. The CDR3 extends over 14 amino acids. Here the CDR3 reads CASVSMASGETQYF. In DNA, the CDR3 is TGTGCCAGCGTTAGTATGGCATCGGGAGAGACCCAGTACTTC.